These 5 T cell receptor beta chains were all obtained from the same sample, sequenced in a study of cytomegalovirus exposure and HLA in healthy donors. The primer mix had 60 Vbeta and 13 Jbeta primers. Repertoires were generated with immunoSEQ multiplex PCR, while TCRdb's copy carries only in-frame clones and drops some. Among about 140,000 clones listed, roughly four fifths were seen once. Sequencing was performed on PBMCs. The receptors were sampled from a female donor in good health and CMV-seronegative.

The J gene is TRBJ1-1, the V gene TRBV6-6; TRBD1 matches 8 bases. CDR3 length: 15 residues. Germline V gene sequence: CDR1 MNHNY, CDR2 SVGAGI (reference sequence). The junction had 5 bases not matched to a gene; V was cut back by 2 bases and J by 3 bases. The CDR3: CASSYDTGGHTEAFF. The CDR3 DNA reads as TGTGCCAGCAGTTACGACACAGGGGGTCACACTGAAGCTTTCTTT.

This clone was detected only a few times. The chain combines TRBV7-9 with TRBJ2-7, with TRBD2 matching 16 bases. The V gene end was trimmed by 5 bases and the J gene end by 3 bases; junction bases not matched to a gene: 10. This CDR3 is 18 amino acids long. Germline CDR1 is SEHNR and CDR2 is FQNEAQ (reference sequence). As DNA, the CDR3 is TGTGCCAGCAGCCCGGGACTAGCGGGGGGGCCTAATCTCTACGAGCAGTACTTC. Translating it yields CASSPGLAGGPNLYEQYF.

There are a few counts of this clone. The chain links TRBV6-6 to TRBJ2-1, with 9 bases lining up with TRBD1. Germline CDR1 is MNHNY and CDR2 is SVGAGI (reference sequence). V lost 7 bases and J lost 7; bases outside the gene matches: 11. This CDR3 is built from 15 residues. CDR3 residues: CASTYMTGGGNEQFF. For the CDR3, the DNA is TGTGCCAGCACCTATATGACAGGGGGAGGTAATGAGCAGTTCTTC.

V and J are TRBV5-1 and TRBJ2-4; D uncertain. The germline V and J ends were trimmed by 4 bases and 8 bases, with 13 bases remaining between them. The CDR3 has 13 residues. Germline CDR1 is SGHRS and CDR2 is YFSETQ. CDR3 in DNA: TGCGCCAGCAGCCACTCGACCCAGGACATTCAGTACTTC. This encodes CASSHSTQDIQYF.

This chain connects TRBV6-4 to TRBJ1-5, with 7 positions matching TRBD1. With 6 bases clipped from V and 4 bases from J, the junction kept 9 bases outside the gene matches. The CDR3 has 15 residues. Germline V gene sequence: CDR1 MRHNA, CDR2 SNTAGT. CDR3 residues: CASRKRGQQNQPQHF. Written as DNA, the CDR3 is TGTGCCAGCAGGAAGAGGGGACAGCAGAATCAGCCCCAGCATTTT.